The 2 T cell receptor beta chains reported below all come from one sample, sequenced in a study of cytomegalovirus exposure and HLA in healthy donors. It was with 60 Vbeta and 13 Jbeta primers that the PCR ran. This table comes from immunoSEQ multiplex PCR, and its TCRdb copy is limited to in-frame clones, with some not included. Seen here are approximately 110,000 clones, roughly 80% observed once, and the top ten hold about 5%. Sequenced: PBMCs. The receptors derive from a female donor in good health and CMV-seropositive.

The chain recombines TRBV10-3 with TRBJ1-1; no clear D. Germline assignment: CDR1 ENHRY and CDR2 SYGVKD. This CDR3 comprises 14 residues. V was shortened by 7 bases and J by 5 bases, with 17 bases between the two germline ends. CDR3 sequence reads: CAITQQSRGTEAFF. The CDR3 bases are TGTGCCATCACCCAACAGAGTCGAGGGACTGAAGCTTTCTTT.

This chain's CDR3 is CASSRGGIETQYF. In DNA form, the CDR3 reads TGTGCCAGCAGCCGCGGGGGTATCGAGACCCAGTACTTC. The chain has TRBV7-8 and TRBJ2-5; 7 bases fit TRBD2. CDR1 and CDR2 from the germline V gene are SGHVS and FQNEAQ. Trimming at V came to 5 bases and at J to 5 bases, leaving 5 bases not matched to a gene. The CDR3 is made up of 13 amino acids.